This TCR beta chain was observed in a study of cytomegalovirus exposure and HLA in healthy donors (dated by TCRdb to 2016 to 2017). As for the study more broadly: According to an earlier analysis of 587 of the donors, about 179 million T cells yielded 117 million unique TCR beta sequences and approximately 300 Gb of sequence data. Around 300 gigabases of sequencing data and approximately 80 million unique TCR sequences were included in an early release covering about 700 HLA-typed donors. Of the 350 to 450 genotyped donors, 80% to 90% were placed in the genetic ancestry cluster associated with self-reported Caucasian donors. The study was designed to test whether signatures of past pathogen exposure could be identified by cataloging public T cell receptors. The T cell repertoires of under 750 subjects were profiled by immunosequencing and related to cytomegalovirus serostatus. In addition to the first cohort of hundreds of subjects, a separate validation cohort of 120 different subjects was used. The study combined high-throughput TCR immunosequencing, statistical association of individual TCRs with disease status, and machine learning to predict cytomegalovirus infection status. In a later analysis, previously published TCR beta repertoires from several hundred donors were re-analyzed and high-resolution HLA genotyping was added so that TCR occurrence patterns could be studied. The later analysis used no new phenotypic data to find candidate immune exposures, relying instead on TCR beta sequences and their occurrence across donors. In an earlier analysis of around 540 of the donors, high-throughput TCR beta sequencing was used to judge whether each TCR beta V gene segment behaved as functional or pseudogenic. Donor age, sex, ethnicity and CMV serostatus were collected together with the repertoire data. A later genetic analysis took genome-wide SNP genotypes for about 60% of the roughly 670 donors and used that subset as a discovery cohort. All discovery cohort repertoires had been generated on a single sequencing platform. Class I and class II HLA loci were covered by the typing at four-digit resolution. Typing coverage varied by locus: roughly 629-640 donors for A, B, C, DRB1 and DQB1; more than 500 for DQA1; around 570 for DPA1; some 470 for DPB1. Because of strong linkage in the cohort, four to six DR-DQ haplotypes were treated as single units for association and clustering. On average, around 240,000 unique TCR beta nucleotide sequences were sequenced per donor among about 400 genotyped donors of the cohort, with roughly 20% of those sequences being non-productive.

To prepare the library, the immunoSEQ multiplex PCR assay was applied. A mixture of 60 forward primers for TCR Vbeta segments and 13 reverse primers for TCR Jbeta segments was used in the multiplex PCR. The CDR3 region of rearranged TCR beta genes was amplified from genomic DNA with a multiplex PCR assay. The Illumina HiSeq System was used to sequence the amplified TCR beta libraries as 87-base-pair reads. Processing in the source paper ran as follows. A later analysis counted about 76 million unique TCR beta chains across the 690 or so repertoires, and about 10 million of these chains were shared by at least two donors. Raw reads were error-corrected and collapsed into unique sequences by a nearest-neighbor algorithm in which closely related sequences were merged to remove PCR and sequencing errors. Alignment of CDR3 sequences to IMGT reference sequences was used to assign V, D and J gene segments. For a sequence to be retained, a match of at least six nucleotides was required to both a V gene segment and a J gene segment. Rearrangements were called productive when the CDR3 lacked stop codons and stayed in frame with V and J; all others were non-productive. CDR3 was defined by IMGT convention, running from the second conserved V-encoded cysteine to the conserved J-encoded phenylalanine. The earlier analysis of roughly 590 of the donors excluded sequences that lacked an unambiguous match to a single V gene segment. In an earlier analysis of 587 of the donors, a V segment was called functional when productive rearrangements were above 56.7%, and segregating when the standard deviation between donors exceeded 5%. A statistical classification framework was built to diagnose cytomegalovirus status from the catalog of TCR beta chain sequences. V and J gene assignment, in a later analysis, came from comparing TCR nucleotide sequences with IMGT/GENE-DB human TR gene sequences. The TCRdist pipeline was used in a later analysis to assign CDR3 sequences and most-parsimonious VDJ recombination scenarios. A later analysis defined each TCR beta chain by its CDR3 amino acid sequence plus V-gene family, and excluded reads lacking a unique V-gene family. A later analysis removed several hundred highly shared, low-generation-probability nucleotide sequences to deal with suspected cross-contamination and a sequencing artifact. A later analysis calculated a clonal expansion index for each public chain from normalized within-repertoire ranks of inferred template counts. In a later analysis, generation probabilities were computed with a VDJ recombination model fitted to out-of-frame rearrangements, and the resulting probabilities were checked against IGoR. In a later analysis, hypergeometric tests were used to score TCR-TCR, TCR-HLA and TCR-CMV co-occurrence, with a repertoire-size bias correction applied to TCR pairs. To estimate false discovery rates, a later analysis permuted the HLA or CMV assignments 20 times. In a later analysis, co-occurring TCRs were grouped using DBSCAN, with TCRdist sequence similarity added in when clustering inside HLA-allele-positive subsets. Co-occurrence clustering excluded repertoires with fewer than 30,000 or more than 120,000 public chains, plus five with anomalous nucleotide sharing. TCRdb retrieved this table from immuneACCESS and kept in-frame rearrangements only. Not all clones are present; in checked studies, unresolved V genes account for under half, and no reason is known for the remainder. V and J calls plus clone size are reproduced from that table; the DNA served to infer D and trimming. Recorded for this sample are over 95,000 clones; 70% to 80% of them occurred a single time. Just over 2% of the sample comes from the top ten.

A remark on this clone: What antigen it recognizes has not been identified. Base qualities were left out, and no much larger clone turns up one base away.

The investigation overall reported the following: Assigning TCR associations to individual alleles was difficult when HLA alleles, especially DR and DQ, strongly co-occurred. An association between a missense DCLRE1C variant and V-gene and J-gene trimming of TCR beta chains was found in a later genetic analysis and replicated in an independent cohort. A further reported finding was that TCR beta sequences accurately predicted the HLA-A and HLA-B alleles for most subjects in the first cohort. The cohort was sequenced for TCR beta chains only, and without alpha or paired-chain data the features that could be detected were limited. Most TCR sequences were observed very rarely across donors, whereas some public TCRs were present in many individuals. Presence/absence analyses assumed roughly uniform sequencing depth across donors, an assumption that may not hold. In the study, 150 to 200 TCR beta chains were listed as associated with cytomegalovirus. Because the 87-base-pair reads could not distinguish some IMGT-functional V segments, including TRBV6-2 and TRBV6-3, those segments were excluded. Because HLA typing was missing for some donors at each locus, association tests included only the typed subset. Linkage disequilibrium might explain the correlated functional status among segregating V segments, but an unknown experimental factor could not be ruled out. Compared with equally common non-associated chains, HLA-associated TCR beta chains in a later analysis were more clonally expanded and had lower generation probabilities. According to the authors, the approach could potentially be generalized to other disease states and immunological phenotypes. A cluster of highly shared sequence variants was judged likely to represent a technical artifact of the sequencing pipeline. Because counts were too low, 15 to 20 rarely observed V segments, including chromosome 9 orphons, were excluded from the earlier analysis of 587 of the donors. In an earlier analysis of under 600 of the donors, most TCR beta V segments were observed in productive rearrangements about 87% or about 30% of the time, broadly matching IMGT annotations. In both the original and validation cohorts, the classifier was reported to diagnose cytomegalovirus status with high specificity and sensitivity. A few of the identified cytomegalovirus-associated TCR beta chains were confirmed in vitro to be specific for cytomegalovirus antigens. In a later analysis, most CMV-associated TCR beta chains were found to appear HLA-restricted, with HLA associations seemingly driven largely by CMV exposure. According to a later genetic analysis, donors in an Asian-associated ancestry cluster had fewer N-insertions in productive TCRs than the approximately 650-donor mean. At a false discovery rate of 0.05, a later analysis linked 16,951 TCR beta sequences to specific HLA alleles. A later analysis reported that several top co-occurrence clusters appeared linked to parvovirus B19, influenza, CMV and Epstein-Barr virus. In a later analysis, the rate of TCR association differed among HLA loci, with DRB1 alleles having the most associated TCRs and HLA-C alleles having the fewest. CMV serostatus was the only immune exposure information available for the cohort.

The CDR3, cysteine through phenylalanine, is 13 amino acids long. The DNA shown is the 39-base CDR3, in frame from base 1. V has 4 bases trimmed and J has 8 bases trimmed; junction bases matching no gene number 6. The germline V gene supplies CDR1 SGHTA and CDR2 FQGNSA. The cohort was made up of roughly 670 healthy bone marrow donors. All cohort members were sampled while nominally healthy, although unrecorded immune exposures were likely present. CMV serostatus was positive for about 300 and negative for about 50% of the roughly 700 cohort members, and was not recorded for this donor. A peripheral blood sample was collected from each donor, and TCR beta sequencing was performed on peripheral blood mononuclear cells. The Qiagen DNeasy Blood Extraction Kit was used to extract genomic DNA from the blood cell samples.

The sample taken for sequencing was PBMCs. Here the chain combines TRBV7-2 and TRBJ1-2; TRBD1 agrees with 8 junctional bases. The clonotype originates from a human donor in good health. CDR3 loop: CASSSGGGRGYTF. The sequenced DNA: TGTGCCAGCAGCTCAGGGGGCGGACGCGGCTACACCTTC.